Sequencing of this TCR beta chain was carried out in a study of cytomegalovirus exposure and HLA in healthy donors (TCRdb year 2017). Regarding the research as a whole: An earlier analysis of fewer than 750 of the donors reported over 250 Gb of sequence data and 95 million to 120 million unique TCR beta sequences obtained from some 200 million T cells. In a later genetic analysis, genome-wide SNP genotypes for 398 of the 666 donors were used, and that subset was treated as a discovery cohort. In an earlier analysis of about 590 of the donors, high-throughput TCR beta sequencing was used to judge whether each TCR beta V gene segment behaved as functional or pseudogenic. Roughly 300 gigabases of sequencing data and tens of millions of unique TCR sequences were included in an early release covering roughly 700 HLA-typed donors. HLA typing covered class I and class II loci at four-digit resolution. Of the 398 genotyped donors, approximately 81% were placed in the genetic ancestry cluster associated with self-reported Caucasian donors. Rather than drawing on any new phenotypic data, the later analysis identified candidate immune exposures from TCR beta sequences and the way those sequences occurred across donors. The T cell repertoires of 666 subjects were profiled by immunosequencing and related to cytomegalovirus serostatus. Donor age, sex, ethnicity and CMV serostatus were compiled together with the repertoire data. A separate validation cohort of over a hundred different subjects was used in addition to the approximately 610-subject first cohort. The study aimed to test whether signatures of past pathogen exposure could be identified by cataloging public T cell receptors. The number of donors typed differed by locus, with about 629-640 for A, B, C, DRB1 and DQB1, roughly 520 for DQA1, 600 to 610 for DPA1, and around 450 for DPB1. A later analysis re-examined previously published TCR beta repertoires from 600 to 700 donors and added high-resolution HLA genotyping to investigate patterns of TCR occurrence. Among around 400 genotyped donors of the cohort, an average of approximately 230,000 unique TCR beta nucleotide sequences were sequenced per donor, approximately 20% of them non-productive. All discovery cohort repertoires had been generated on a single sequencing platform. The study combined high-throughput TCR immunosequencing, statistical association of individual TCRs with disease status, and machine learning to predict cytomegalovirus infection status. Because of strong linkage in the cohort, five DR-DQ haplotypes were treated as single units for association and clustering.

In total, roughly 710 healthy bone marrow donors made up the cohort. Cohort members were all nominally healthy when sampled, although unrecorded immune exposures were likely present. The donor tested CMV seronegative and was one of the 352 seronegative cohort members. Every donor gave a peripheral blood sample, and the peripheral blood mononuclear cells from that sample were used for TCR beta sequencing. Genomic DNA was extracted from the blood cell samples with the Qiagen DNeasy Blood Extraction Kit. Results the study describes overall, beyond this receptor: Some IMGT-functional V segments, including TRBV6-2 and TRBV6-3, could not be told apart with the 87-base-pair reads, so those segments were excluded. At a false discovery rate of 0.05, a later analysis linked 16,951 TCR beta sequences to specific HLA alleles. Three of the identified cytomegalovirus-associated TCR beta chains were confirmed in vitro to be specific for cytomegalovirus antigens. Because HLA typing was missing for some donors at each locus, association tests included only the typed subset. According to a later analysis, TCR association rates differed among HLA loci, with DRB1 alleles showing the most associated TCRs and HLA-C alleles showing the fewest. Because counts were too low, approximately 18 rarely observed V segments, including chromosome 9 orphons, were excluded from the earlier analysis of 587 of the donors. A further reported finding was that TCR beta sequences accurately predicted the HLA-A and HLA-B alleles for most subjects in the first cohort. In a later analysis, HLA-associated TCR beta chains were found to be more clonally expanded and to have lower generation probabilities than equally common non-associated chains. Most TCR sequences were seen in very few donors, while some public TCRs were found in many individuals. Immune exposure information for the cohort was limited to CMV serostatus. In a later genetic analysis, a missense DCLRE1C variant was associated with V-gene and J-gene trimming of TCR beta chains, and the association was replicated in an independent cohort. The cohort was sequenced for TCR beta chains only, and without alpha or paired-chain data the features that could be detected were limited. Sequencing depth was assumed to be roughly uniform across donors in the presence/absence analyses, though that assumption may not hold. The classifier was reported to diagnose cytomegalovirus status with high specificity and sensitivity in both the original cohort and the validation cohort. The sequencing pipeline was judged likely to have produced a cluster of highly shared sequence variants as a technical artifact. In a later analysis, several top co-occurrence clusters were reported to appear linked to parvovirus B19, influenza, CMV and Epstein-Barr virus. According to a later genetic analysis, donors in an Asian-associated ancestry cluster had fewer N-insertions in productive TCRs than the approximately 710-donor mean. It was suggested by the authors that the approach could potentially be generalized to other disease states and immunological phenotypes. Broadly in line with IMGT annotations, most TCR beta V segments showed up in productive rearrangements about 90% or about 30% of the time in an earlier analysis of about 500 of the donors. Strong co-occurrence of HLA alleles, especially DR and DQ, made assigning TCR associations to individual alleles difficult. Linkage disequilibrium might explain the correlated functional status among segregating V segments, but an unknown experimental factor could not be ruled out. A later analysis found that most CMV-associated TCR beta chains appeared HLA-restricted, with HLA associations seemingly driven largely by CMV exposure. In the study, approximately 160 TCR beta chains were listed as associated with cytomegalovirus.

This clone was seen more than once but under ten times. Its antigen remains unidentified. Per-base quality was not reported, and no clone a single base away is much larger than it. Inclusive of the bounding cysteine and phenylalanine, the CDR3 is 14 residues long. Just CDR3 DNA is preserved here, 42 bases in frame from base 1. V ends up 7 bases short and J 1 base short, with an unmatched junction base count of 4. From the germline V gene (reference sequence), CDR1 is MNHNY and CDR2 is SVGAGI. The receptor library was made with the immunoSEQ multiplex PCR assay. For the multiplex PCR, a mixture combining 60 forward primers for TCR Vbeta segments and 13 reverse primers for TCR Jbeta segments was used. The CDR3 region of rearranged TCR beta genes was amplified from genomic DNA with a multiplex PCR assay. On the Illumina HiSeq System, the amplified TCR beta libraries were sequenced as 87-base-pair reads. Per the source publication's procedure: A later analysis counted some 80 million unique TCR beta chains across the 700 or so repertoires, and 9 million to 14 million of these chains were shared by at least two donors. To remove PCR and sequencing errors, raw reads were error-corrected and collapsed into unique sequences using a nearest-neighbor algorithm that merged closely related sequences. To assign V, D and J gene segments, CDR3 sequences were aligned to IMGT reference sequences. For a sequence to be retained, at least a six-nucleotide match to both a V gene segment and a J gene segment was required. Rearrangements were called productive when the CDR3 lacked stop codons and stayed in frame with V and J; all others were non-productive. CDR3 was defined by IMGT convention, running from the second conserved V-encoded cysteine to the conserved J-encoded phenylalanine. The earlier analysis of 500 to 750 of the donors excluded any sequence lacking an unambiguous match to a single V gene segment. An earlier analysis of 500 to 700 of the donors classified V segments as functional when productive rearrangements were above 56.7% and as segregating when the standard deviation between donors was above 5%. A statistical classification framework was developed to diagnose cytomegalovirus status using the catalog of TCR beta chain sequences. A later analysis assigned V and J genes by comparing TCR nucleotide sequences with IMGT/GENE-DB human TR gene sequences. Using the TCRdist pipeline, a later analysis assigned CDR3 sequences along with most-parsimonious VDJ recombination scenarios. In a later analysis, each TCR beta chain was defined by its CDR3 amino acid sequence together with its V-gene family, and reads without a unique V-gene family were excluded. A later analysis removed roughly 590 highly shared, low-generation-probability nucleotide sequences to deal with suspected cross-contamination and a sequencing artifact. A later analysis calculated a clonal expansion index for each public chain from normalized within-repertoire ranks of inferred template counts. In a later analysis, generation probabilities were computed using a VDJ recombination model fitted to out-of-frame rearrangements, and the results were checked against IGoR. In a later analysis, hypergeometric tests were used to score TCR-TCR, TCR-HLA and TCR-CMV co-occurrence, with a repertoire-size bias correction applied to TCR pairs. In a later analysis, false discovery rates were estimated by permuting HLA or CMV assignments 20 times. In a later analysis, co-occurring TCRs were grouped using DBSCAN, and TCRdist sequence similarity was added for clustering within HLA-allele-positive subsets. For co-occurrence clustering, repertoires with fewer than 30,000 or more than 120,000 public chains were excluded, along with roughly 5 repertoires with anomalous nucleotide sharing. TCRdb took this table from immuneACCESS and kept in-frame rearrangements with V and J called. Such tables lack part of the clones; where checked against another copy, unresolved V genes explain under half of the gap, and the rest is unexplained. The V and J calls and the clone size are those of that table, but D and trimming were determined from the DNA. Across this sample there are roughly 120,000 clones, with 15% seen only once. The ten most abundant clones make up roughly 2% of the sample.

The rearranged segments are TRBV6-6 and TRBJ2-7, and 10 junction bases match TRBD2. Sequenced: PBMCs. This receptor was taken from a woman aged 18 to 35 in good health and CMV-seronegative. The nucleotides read TGTGCCAGCACCAAACTAGCGGGGTCCTACGAGCAGTACTTC. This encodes CASTKLAGSYEQYF.